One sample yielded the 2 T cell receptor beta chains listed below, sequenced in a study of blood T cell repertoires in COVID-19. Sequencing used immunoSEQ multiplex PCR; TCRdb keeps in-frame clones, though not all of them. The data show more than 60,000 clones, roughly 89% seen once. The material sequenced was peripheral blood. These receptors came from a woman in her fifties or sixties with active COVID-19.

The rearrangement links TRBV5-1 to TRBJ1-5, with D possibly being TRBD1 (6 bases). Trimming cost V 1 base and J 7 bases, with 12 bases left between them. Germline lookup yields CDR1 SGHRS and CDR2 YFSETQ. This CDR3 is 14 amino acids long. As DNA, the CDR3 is TGCGCCAGCAGCTTGAAAGGGGGTCGACAGCCCCAGCATTTT. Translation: CASSLKGGRQPQHF.

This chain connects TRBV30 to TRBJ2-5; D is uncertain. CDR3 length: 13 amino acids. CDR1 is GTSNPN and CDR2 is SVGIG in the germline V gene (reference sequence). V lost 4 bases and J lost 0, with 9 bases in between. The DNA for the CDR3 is TGTGCCTGGATCGGTGACTACCAAGAGACCCAGTACTTC. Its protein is CAWIGDYQETQYF.